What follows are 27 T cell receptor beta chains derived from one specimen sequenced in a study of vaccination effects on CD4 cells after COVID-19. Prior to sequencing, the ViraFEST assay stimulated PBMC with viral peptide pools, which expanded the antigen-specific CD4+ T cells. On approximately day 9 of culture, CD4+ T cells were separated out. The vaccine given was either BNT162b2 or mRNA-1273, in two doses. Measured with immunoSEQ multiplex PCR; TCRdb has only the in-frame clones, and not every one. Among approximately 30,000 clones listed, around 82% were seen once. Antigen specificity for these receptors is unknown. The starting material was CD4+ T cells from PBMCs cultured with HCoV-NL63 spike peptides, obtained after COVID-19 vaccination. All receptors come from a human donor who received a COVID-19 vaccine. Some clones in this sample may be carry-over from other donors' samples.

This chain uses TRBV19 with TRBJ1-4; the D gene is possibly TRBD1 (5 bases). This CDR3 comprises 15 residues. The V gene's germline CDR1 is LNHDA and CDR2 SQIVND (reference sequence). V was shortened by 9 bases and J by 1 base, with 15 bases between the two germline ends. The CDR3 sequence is CASGRDGVTNEKLFF. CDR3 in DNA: TGTGCCAGCGGCAGGGACGGGGTAACTAATGAAAAACTGTTTTTT.

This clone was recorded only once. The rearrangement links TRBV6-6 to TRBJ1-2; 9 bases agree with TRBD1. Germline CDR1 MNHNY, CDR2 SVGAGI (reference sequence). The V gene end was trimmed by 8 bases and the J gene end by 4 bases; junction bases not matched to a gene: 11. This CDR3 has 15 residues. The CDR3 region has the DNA TGTGCCAGCCGCCCGGGACAGGGAGGCAGCTATGGCTACACCTTC. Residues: CASRPGQGGSYGYTF.

The chain's CDR3 is CASSLETGPKQYV. The CDR3 DNA reads as TGTGCCAGCAGCTTAGAAACGGGACCGAAGCAGTACGTC. V is TRBV7-9 and J is TRBJ2-7; D may be TRBD1 or TRBD2 (5 bases each). Germline CDR1 reads SEHNR; CDR2 reads FQNEAQ (reference sequence). Trimming shortened V by 1 base and J by 8 bases, and 12 bases separated the two germline ends. The CDR3 has 13 residues.

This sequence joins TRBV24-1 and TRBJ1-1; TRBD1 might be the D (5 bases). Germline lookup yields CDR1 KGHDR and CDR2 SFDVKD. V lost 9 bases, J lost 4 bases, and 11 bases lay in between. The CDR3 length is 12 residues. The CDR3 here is CATAGGTTEAFF. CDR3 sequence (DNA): TGTGCCACCGCCGGGGGAACCACTGAAGCTTTCTTT.

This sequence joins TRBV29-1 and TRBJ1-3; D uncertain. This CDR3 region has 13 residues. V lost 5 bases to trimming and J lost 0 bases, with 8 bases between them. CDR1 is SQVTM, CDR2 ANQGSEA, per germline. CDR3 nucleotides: TGCAGCGTTAGAGAGGTCTCTGGAAACACCATATATTTT. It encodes CSVREVSGNTIYF.

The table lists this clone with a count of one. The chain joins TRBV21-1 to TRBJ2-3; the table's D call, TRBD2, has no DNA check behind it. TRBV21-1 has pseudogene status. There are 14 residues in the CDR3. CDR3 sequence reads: CASSPGAGPHTQYF. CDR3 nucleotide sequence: TGTGCCAGCAGCCCCGGGGCGGGGCCCCATACGCAGTATTTT.

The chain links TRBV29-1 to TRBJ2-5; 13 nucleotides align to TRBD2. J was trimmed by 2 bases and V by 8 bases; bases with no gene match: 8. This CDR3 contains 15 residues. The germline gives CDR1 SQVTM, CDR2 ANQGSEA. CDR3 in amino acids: CSTRTSGGEQETQYF. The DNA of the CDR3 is TGCAGCACCCGGACTAGCGGGGGAGAGCAAGAGACCCAGTACTTC.

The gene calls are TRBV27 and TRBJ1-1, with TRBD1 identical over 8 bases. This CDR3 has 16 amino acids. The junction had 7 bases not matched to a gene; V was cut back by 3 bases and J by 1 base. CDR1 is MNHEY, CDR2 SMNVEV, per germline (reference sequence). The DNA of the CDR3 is TGTGCCAGCAGTTTGAGGACAGGGCGGAGGAACACTGAAGCTTTCTTT. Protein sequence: CASSLRTGRRNTEAFF.

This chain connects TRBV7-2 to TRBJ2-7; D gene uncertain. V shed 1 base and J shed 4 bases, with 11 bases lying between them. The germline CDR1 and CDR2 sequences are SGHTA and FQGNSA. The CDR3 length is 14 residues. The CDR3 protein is CASSLDTMRYEQYV. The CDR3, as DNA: TGTGCCAGCAGCTTAGACACGATGCGGTACGAGCAGTACGTC.

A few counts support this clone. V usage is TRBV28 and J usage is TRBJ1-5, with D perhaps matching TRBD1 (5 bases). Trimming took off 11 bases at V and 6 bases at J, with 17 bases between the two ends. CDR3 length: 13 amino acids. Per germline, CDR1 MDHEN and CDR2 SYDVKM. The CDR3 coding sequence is TGTGCCGAAGGGTCCAGGGATCGTCAGCCCCAGCATTTT. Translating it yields CAEGSRDRQPQHF.

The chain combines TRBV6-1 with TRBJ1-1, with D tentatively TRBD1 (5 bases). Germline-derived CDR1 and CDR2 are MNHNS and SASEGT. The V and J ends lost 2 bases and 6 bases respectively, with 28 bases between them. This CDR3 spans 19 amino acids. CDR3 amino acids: CASSESRWGWGADLSEAFF. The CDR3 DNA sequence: TGTGCCAGCAGTGAAAGTAGGTGGGGATGGGGCGCGGATTTGTCTGAAGCTTTCTTT.

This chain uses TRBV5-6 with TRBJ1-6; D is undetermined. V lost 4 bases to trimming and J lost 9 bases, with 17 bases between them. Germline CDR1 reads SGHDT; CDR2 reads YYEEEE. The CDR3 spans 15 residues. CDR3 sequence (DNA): TGTGCCAGCAGCGACCTTGGGAAAACGGGTTCACCCCTCCACTTT. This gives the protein CASSDLGKTGSPLHF. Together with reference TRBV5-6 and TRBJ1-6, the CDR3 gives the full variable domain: DAGVTQSPTHLIKTRGQQVTLRCSPKSGHDTVSWYQQALGQGPQFIFQYYEEEERQRGNFPDRFSGHQFPNYSSELNVNALLLGDSALYLCASSDLGKTGSPLHFGNGTRLTVT.

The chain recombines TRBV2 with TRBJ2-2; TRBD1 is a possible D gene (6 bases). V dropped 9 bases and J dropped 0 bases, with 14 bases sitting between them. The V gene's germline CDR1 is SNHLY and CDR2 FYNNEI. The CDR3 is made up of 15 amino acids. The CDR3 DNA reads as TGTGCCAGTCGCCCCCCAGGGGCGAACACCGGGGAGCTGTTTTTT. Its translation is CASRPPGANTGELFF.

The CDR3 is CASSLAGTGGGGQETQYF. The CDR3 DNA is TGTGCCAGCAGTTTGGCGGGTACGGGAGGAGGAGGGCAAGAGACCCAGTACTTC. V and J are TRBV28 and TRBJ2-5; 7 positions agree with TRBD2. V was clipped by 3 bases and J by 2 bases; unmatched bases: 15. The CDR3 loop spans 18 amino acids. Germline V lookup: CDR1 MDHEN, CDR2 SYDVKM.

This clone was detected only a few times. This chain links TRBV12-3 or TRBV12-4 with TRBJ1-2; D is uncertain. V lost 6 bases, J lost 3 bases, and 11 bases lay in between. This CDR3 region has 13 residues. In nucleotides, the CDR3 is TGTGCCAGCAGCCATGGAGAAGACTATGGCTACACCTTC. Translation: CASSHGEDYGYTF.

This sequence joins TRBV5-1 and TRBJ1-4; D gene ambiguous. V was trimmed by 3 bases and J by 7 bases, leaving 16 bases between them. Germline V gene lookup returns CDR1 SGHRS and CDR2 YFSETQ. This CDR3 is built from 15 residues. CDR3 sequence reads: CASSSSASRGEKLFF. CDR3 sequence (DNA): TGCGCCAGCAGCTCGAGCGCATCCCGGGGTGAAAAACTGTTTTTT.

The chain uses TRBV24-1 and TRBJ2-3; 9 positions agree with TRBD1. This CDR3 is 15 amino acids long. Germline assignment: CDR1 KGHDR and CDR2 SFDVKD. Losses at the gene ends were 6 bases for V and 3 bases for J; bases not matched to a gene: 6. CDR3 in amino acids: CATSKQGAETDTQYF. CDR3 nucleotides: TGTGCCACCAGTAAACAGGGGGCGGAAACAGATACGCAGTATTTT.

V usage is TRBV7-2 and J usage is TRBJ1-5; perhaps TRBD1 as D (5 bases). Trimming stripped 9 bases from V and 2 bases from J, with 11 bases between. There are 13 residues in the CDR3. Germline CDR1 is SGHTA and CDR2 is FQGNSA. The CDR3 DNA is TGTGCCAGTACTTCACAGGGCAATCAGCCCCAGCATTTT. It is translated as CASTSQGNQPQHF.

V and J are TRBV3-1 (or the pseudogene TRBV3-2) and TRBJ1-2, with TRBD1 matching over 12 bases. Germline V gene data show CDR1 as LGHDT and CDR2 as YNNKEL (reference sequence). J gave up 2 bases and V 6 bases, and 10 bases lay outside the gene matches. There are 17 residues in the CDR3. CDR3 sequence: CASRPGQGARGNYGYTF. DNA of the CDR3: TGTGCCAGCAGGCCGGGACAGGGGGCGCGGGGAAACTATGGCTACACCTTC.

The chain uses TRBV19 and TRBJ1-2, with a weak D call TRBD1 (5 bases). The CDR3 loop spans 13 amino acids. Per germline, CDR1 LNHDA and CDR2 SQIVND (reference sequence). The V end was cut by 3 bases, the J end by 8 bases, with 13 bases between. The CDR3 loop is CASSMGGSGGYTF. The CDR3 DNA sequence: TGTGCCAGTAGTATGGGGGGATCGGGCGGCTACACCTTC.

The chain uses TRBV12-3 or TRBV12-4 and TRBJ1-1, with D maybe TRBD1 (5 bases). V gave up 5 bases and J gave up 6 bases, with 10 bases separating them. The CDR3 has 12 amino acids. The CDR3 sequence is CASSPGYAEAFF. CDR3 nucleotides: TGTGCCAGCAGTCCAGGGTACGCTGAAGCTTTCTTT.

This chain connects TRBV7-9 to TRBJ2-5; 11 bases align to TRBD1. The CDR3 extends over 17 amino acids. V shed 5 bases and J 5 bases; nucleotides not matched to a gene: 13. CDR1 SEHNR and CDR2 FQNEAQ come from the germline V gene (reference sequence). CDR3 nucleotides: TGTGCCAGCAGCCGTCCCCTTGGACAGGGGGCACGGGAGACCCAGTACTTC. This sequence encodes CASSRPLGQGARETQYF.

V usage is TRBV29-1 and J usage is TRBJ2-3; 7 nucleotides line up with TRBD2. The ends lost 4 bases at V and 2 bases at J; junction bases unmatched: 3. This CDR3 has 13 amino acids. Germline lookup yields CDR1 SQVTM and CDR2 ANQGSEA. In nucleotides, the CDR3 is TGCAGCGTTGTGGGGGGGACCACAGATACGCAGTATTTT. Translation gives CSVVGGTTDTQYF.

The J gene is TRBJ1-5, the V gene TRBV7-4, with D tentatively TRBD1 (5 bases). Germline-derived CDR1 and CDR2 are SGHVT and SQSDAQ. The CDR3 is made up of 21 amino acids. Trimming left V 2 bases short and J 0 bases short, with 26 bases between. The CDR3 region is CASSLRRQHRPNINSNQPQHF. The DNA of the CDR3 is TGTGCCAGCAGCTTACGCCGACAACACAGGCCAAACATAAATAGCAATCAGCCCCAGCATTTT.

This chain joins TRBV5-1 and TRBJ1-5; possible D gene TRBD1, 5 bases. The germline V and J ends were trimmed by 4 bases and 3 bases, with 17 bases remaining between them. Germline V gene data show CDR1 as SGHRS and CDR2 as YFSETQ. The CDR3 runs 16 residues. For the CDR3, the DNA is TGCGCCAGCAGCCCACGCGGGGGTTGGGACAATCAGCCCCAGCATTTT. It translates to CASSPRGGWDNQPQHF.

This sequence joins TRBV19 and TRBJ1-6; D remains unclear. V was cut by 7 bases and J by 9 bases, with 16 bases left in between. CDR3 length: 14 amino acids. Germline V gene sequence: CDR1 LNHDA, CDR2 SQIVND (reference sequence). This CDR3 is CASMKGGTVSPLHF. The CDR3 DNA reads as TGTGCCAGTATGAAAGGAGGAACTGTTTCACCCCTCCACTTT.

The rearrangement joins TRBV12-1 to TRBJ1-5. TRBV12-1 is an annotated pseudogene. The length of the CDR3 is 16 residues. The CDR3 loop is CASSLGPSGSNQPQHF. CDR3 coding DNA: TGTGCCAGCAGCTTAGGACCGAGCGGCAGCAATCAGCCCCAGCATTTT.